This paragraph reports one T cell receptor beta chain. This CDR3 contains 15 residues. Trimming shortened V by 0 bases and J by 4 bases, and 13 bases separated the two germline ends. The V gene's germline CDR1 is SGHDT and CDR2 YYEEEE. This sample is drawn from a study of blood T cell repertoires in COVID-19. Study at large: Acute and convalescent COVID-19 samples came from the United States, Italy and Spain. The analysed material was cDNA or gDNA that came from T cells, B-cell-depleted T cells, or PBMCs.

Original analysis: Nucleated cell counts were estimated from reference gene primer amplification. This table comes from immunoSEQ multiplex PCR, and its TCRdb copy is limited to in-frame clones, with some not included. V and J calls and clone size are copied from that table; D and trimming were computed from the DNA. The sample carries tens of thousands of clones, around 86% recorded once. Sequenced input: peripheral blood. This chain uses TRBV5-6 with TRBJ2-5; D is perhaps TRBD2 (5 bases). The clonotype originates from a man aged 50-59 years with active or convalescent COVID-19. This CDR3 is CASSLGGATGETQYF. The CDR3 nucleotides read TGTGCCAGCAGCTTGGGGGGAGCGACGGGAGAGACCCAGTACTTC.